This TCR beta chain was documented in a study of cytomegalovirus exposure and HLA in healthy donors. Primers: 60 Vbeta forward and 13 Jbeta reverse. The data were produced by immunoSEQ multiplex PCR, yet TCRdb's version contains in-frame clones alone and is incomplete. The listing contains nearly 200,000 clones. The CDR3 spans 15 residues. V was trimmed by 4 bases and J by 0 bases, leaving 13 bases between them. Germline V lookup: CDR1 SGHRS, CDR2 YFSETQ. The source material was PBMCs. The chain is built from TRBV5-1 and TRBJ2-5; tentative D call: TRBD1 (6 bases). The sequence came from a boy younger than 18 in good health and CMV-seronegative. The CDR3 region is CASSIPTGYQETQYF. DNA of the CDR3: TGCGCCAGCAGCATACCGACAGGTTACCAAGAGACCCAGTACTTC.